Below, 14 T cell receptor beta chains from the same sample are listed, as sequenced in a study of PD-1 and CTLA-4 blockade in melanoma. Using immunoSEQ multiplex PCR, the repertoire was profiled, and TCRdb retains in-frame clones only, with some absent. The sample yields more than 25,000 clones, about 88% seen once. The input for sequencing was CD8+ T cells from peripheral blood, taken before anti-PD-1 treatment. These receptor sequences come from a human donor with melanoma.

The chain's CDR3 is CAIRGERAYPYEQYF. The CDR3 DNA is TGTGCCATCAGGGGGGAGCGGGCCTACCCCTACGAGCAGTACTTC. This sequence joins TRBV10-3 and TRBJ2-7; D possibly corresponds to TRBD2 (6 bases). The CDR3 has 15 amino acids. The germline V and J ends were trimmed by 6 bases and 2 bases, with 17 bases remaining between them. Germline V gives CDR1 ENHRY, CDR2 SYGVKD.

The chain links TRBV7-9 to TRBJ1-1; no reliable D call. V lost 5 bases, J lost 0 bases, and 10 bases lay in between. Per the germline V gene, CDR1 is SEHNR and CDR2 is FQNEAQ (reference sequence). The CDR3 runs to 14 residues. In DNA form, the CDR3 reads TGTGCCAGCAGCGTAACAGATTTGAACACTGAAGCTTTCTTT. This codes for CASSVTDLNTEAFF.

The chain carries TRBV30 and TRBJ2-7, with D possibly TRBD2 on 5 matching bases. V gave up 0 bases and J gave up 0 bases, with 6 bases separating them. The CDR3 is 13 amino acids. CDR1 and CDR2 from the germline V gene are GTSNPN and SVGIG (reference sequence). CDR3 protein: CAWSVRASYEQYF. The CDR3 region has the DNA TGTGCCTGGAGTGTGAGGGCCTCCTACGAGCAGTACTTC.

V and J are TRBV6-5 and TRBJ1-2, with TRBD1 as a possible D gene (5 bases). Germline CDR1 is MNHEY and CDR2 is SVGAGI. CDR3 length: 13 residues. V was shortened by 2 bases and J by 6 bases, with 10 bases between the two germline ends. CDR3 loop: CASSYLLGDGYTF. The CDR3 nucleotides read TGTGCCAGCAGTTACCTGTTGGGGGATGGCTACACCTTC.

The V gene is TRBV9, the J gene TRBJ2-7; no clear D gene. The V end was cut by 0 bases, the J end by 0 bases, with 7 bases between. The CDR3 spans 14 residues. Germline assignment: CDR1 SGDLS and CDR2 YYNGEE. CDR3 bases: TGTGCCAGCAGCGTAGATCGGAGCTCCTACGAGCAGTACTTC. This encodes CASSVDRSSYEQYF.

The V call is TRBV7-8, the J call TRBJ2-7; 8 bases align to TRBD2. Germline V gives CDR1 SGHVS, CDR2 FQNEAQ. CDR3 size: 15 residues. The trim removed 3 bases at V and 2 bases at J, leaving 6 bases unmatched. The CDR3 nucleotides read TGTGCCAGCAGCTTGGACGGGAGGGGAACCTACGAGCAGTACTTC. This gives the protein CASSLDGRGTYEQYF.

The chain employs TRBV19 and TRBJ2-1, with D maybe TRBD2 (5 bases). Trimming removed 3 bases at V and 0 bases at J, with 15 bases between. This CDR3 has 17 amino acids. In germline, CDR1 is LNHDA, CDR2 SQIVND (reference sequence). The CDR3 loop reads CASSIGVLGDSYNEQFF. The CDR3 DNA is TGTGCCAGTAGTATCGGGGTTTTGGGCGACTCCTACAATGAGCAGTTCTTC. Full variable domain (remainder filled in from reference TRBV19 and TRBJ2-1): DGGITQSPKYLFRKEGQNVTLSCEQNLNHDAMYWYRQDPGQGLRLIYYSQIVNDFQKGDIAEGYSVSREKKESFPLTVTSAQKNPTAFYLCASSIGVLGDSYNEQFFGPGTRLTVL.

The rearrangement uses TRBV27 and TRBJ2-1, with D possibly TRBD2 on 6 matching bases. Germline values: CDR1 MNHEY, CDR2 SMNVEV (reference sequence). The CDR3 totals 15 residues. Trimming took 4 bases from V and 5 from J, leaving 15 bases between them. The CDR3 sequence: CASSSLLAADNEQFF. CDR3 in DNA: TGTGCCAGCAGTTCCTTACTAGCTGCGGACAATGAGCAGTTCTTC.

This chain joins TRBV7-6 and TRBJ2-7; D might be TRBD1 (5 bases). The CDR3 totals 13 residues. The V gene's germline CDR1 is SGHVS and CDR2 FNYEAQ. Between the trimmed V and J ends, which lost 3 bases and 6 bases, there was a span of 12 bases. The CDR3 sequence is CASSFGQDGEQYF. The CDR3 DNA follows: TGTGCCAGCAGCTTCGGACAAGATGGCGAGCAGTACTTC.

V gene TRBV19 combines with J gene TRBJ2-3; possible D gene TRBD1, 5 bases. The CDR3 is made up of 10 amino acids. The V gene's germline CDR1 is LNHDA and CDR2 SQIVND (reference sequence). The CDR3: CLKGLGTQYF. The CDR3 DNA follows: TGTCTGAAGGGGTTGGGTACGCAGTATTTT.

The CDR3 here is CASSRLAGDRSYEQYF. CDR3 coding DNA: TGTGCCAGCAGCCGTCTAGCGGGAGATAGGTCCTACGAGCAGTACTTC. The genes are TRBV5-4 and TRBJ2-7; 10 nucleotides match TRBD2. The germline CDR1 and CDR2 sequences are SGHNT and YYREEE (reference sequence). V gave up 4 bases and J gave up 1 base; unmatched junction bases: 8. This CDR3 contains 16 residues.

This chain's CDR3 is CSAREWSTDTQYF. The CDR3 nucleotides are TGCAGCGCCCGGGAGTGGAGCACAGATACGCAGTATTTT. V usage is TRBV29-1 and J usage is TRBJ2-3; maybe TRBD2 (6 bases). V shed 7 bases and J shed 0 bases, with 11 bases lying between them. The CDR3 is made up of 13 amino acids. Germline loops: CDR1 SQVTM, CDR2 ANQGSEA.

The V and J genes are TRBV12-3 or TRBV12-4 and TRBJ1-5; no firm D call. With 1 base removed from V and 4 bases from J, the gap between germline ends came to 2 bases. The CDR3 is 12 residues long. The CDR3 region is CASSLDNQPQHF. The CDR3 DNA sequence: TGTGCCAGCAGTTTAGATAATCAGCCCCAGCATTTT.

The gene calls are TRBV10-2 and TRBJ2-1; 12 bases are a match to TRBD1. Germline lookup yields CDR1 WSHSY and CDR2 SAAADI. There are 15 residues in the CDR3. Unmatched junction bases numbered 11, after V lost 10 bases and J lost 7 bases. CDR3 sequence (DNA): TGCGCCACCGCTAGGGGACAGGGGGCGAGTAATGAGCAGTTCTTC. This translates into CATARGQGASNEQFF.